This TCR beta chain was captured in a study of regulatory T cells in long-lasting Graves disease. The CDR3 totals 16 residues. Germline loops: CDR1 KGHDR, CDR2 SFDVKD. Building the TCR beta libraries relied on iRepertoire HTBI primers, and CDR3 regions underwent Arm-PCR. Each CDR3 protein gets one entry after TCRdb re-called the multiplex PCR reads with MiXCR. Found here are about 450,000 distinct CDR3 sequences, roughly 15% of them singletons; the top ten hold about 10%. With regard to this clonotype: The antigen remains unidentified. This could be a read error, since a much larger clone is one nucleotide away.

Overall study findings and caveats: New patients shared over 800 public clonotypes, fewer than the roughly 2,600 shared by persistent patients.

The time point here: newly diagnosed GD, antithyroid drugs for less than 3 months. Researchers made the TCR library from RNA that was extracted from PBMCs. EDTA tubes were used for drawing around 9 milliliters of peripheral blood. This sample was also put to use in a study of T cells in Graves' hyperthyroidism and ophthalmopathy.

Sequenced here: peripheral blood mononuclear cells (PBMCs), sampled at new diagnosis, from a patient treated with antithyroid drugs. The sequence was obtained from a woman in her 30s with Graves disease. The genes are TRBV24-1 and TRBJ1-5; maybe TRBD1 (5 bases). This chain's CDR3 is CASSDPGSGGNQPQHF. The CDR3 DNA is TGTGCCTCCAGTGATCCAGGGTCGGGTGGCAATCAGCCCCAGCATTTT.